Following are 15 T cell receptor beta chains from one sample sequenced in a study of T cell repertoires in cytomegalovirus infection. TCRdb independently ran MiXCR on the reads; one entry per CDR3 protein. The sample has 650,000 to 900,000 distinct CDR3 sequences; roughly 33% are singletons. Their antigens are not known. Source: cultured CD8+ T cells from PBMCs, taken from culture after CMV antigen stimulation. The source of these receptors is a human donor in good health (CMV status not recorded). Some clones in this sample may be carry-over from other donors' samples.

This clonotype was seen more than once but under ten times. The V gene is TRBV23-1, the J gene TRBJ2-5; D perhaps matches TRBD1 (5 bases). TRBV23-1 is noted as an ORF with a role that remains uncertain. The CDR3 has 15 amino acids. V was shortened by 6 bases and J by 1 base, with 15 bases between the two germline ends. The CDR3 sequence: CASSLPRTSQETQYF. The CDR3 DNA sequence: TGCGCCAGCAGCCTTCCCAGGACAAGCCAAGAGACCCAGTACTTC.

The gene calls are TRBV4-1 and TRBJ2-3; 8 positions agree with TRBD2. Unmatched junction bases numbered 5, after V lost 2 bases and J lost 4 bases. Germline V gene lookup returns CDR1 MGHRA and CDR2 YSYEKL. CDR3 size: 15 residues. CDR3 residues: CASSQYGGASDTQYF. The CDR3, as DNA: TGCGCCAGCAGCCAATACGGGGGGGCCTCAGATACGCAGTATTTT.

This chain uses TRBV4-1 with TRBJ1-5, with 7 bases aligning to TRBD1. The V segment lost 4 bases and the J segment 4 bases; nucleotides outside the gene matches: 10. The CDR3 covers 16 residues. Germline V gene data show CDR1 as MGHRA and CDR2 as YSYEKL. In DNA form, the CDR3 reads TGCGCCAGCAGCCTGGGGTGGACAGGCGCAAATCAGCCCCAGCATTTT. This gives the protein CASSLGWTGANQPQHF.

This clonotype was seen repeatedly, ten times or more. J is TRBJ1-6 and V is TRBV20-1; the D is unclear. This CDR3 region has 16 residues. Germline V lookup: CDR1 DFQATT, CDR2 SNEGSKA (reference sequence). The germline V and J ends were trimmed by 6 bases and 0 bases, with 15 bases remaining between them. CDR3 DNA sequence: TGCAGTGCCCGTATACACATAAGCTCCTATAATTCACCCCTCCACTTT. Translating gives CSARIHISSYNSPLHF.

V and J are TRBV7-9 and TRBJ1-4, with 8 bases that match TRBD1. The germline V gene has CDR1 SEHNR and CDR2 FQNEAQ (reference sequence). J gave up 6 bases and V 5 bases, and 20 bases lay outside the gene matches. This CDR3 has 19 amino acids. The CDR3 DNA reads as TGTGCCAGCAGCCCATCGGGACAGGCGCGTTTCCTTTTCGATGAAAAACTGTTTTTT. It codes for CASSPSGQARFLFDEKLFF.

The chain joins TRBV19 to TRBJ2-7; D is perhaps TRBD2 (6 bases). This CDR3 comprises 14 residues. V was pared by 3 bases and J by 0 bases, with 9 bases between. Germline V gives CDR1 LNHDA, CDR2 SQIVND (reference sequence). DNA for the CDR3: TGTGCCAGTAGTATGGGACTCCACTCCTACGAGCAGTACTTC. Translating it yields CASSMGLHSYEQYF.

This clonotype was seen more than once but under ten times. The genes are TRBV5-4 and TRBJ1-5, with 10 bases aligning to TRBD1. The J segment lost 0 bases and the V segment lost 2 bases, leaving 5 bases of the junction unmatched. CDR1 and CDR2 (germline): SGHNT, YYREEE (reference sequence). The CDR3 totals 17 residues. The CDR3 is CASSFGQGGHSNQPQHF. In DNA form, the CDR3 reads TGTGCCAGCAGCTTCGGACAGGGGGGTCATAGCAATCAGCCCCAGCATTTT.

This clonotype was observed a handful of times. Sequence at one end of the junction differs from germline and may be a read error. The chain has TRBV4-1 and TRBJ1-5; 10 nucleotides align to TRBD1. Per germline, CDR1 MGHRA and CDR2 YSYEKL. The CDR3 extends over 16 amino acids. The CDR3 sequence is CASSQERTGGNQPQHF. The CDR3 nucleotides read TGTGCCAGCAGCCAAGAGAGGACAGGGGGAAATCAGCCCCAGCATTTT.

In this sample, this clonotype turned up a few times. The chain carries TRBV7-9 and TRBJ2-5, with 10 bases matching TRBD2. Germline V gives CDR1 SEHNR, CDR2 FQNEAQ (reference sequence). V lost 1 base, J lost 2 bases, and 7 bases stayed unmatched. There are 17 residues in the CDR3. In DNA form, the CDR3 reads TGTGCCAGCAGCTTAGAAAAAGGACTAGCGGCTCAAGAGACCCAGTACTTC. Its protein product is CASSLEKGLAAQETQYF.

Written as DNA, the CDR3 is TGTGCCAGCAGCGTAGCCCCCGACAGGGTCGGTTATGGCTACACCTTC. Translated: CASSVAPDRVGYGYTF. V and J are TRBV9 and TRBJ1-2; 7 nucleotides align to TRBD1. The CDR3 runs 16 residues. Losses at the gene ends were 0 bases for V and 5 bases for J; bases not matched to a gene: 10. Per germline, CDR1 SGDLS and CDR2 YYNGEE.

Here the CDR3 DNA reads TGTGCCAGCACCTCGGCAGGGTTCAATCAGCCCCAGCATTTT. This sequence encodes CASTSAGFNQPQHF. The rearrangement joins TRBV28 to TRBJ1-5; D perhaps matches TRBD1 (5 bases). CDR3 length equals 14 residues. Trimming cost V 7 bases and J 3 bases, with 13 bases left between them. Germline V lookup: CDR1 MDHEN, CDR2 SYDVKM.

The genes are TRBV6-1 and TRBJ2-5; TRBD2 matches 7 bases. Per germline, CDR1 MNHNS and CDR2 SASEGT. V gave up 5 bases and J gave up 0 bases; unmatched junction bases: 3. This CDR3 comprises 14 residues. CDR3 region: CASSNGGYQETQYF. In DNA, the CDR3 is TGTGCCAGCAGTAACGGGGGGTACCAAGAGACCCAGTACTTC.

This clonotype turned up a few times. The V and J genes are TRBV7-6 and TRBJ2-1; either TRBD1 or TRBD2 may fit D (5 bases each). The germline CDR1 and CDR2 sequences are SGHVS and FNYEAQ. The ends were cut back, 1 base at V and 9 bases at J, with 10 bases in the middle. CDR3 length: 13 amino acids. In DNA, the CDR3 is TGTGCCAGCAGCTTAGTAGAGGGGCTTGAGCAGTTCTTC. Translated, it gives CASSLVEGLEQFF.

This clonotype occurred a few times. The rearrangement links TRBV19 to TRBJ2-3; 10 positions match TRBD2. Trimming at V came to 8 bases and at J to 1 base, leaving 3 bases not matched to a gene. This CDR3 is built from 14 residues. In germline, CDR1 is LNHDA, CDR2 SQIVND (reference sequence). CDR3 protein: CASDLAGGTDTQYF. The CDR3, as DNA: TGTGCCAGTGATCTAGCGGGGGGCACAGATACGCAGTATTTT.

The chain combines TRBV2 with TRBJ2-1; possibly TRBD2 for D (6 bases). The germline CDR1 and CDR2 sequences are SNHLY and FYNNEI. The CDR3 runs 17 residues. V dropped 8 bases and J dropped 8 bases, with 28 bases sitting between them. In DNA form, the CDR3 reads TGTGCCAGCCATCTTCCGCGGGACGAACTACCGGGGCATGAGCAGTTCTTC. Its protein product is CASHLPRDELPGHEQFF.